The 17 T cell receptor beta chains listed next were all sequenced from one sample in a study of T cells in Graves' hyperthyroidism and ophthalmopathy. Using RNA transcripts as the source, TCR beta CDR3 regions were amplified. HTBI primers were employed in a first-round RT-PCR of the TCR CDR3. TCRdb redid the calling of the multiplex PCR reads with MiXCR, one entry per CDR3 protein. The repertoire holds around 610,000 distinct CDR3 sequences, with about 14% as singletons. The sequenced sample consisted of blood. The source of these receptors is a woman aged 40 to 50 with Graves' ophthalmopathy.

The gene calls are TRBV6-1 and TRBJ2-7; the D is unclear. This CDR3 has 13 residues. V shed 6 bases and J shed 0 bases, with 9 bases lying between them. Germline CDR1 MNHNS, CDR2 SASEGT. CDR3 sequence reads: CASRQRSSYEQYF. For the CDR3, the DNA is TGTGCCAGCAGACAGAGGAGCTCCTACGAGCAGTACTTC.

This clonotype was counted many times. V and J are TRBV11-2 and TRBJ2-2, with unresolved D. Germline CDR1 is SGHAT and CDR2 is FQNNGV. Trimming pared 3 bases from V and 4 bases from J, leaving 6 bases between. This CDR3 spans 13 amino acids. CDR3 loop: CASSFTGTGELFF. CDR3 DNA sequence: TGTGCCAGCAGCTTCACGGGCACCGGGGAGCTGTTTTTT.

This clonotype came up many times. The gene calls are TRBV11-2 and TRBJ2-5; 7 bases map to TRBD2. Germline V gene sequence: CDR1 SGHAT, CDR2 FQNNGV. The CDR3 length is 15 residues. V was pared by 5 bases and J by 4 bases, with 10 bases of the junction left unmatched. For the CDR3, the DNA is TGTGCCAGCAGCCCGAGGAGGAGGGAGGGAGAGACCCAGTACTTC. This codes for CASSPRRREGETQYF.

In this sample, this clonotype turned up many times. The chain couples TRBV12-3 or TRBV12-4 to TRBJ2-7; 12 nucleotides align to TRBD2. This CDR3 contains 14 residues. V shed 7 bases and J 6 bases; nucleotides not matched to a gene: 7. The CDR3 DNA is TGTGCCAGCAAACTAGCGGGAGGTCTCGGCGAGCAGTACTTC. This translates into CASKLAGGLGEQYF.

The chain couples TRBV7-9 to TRBJ2-7, with D perhaps matching TRBD2 (6 bases). V was trimmed by 2 bases and J by 4 bases, leaving 12 bases between them. This CDR3 region has 14 residues. Germline V CDR1 and CDR2: SEHNR, FQNEAQ (reference sequence). The CDR3 DNA sequence: TGTGCCAGCAGCTTAACTCTCGGGACTTACGAGCAGTACTTC. Its translation is CASSLTLGTYEQYF.

This clonotype was observed at least ten times. The rearrangement joins TRBV12-3 or TRBV12-4 to TRBJ2-7; D possibly corresponds to TRBD1 (5 bases). Trimming shortened V by 2 bases and J by 7 bases, and 9 bases separated the two germline ends. The CDR3 has 12 residues. Written as DNA, the CDR3 is TGTGCCAGCAGTTTACAGGGTTGGGAGCAGTACTTC. Protein sequence: CASSLQGWEQYF.

In its sample, this clonotype was seen many times. The chain uses TRBV2 and TRBJ1-5, with TRBD1 identical over 10 bases. Germline-derived CDR1 and CDR2 are SNHLY and FYNNEI. Trimming cost V 4 bases and J 5 bases; bases outside gene matches: 8. The CDR3 spans 16 residues. For the CDR3, the DNA is TGTGCCAGCAGTGTTCACCAGACAGGGGGCCATCAGCCCCAGCATTTT. Its translation is CASSVHQTGGHQPQHF.

This clonotype was detected only once. This chain connects TRBV19 to TRBJ2-1; 9 nucleotides line up with TRBD2. This CDR3 has 13 residues. J was trimmed by 10 bases and V by 7 bases; bases with no gene match: 8. Germline V gene lookup returns CDR1 LNHDA and CDR2 SQIVND (reference sequence). CDR3 DNA: TGTGCCAGTAAGGAGCGGGAGGCCTCAGAGCAGTTCTTC. This translates into CASKEREASEQFF.

This clonotype was seen repeatedly, ten times or more. The rearrangement links TRBV5-1 to TRBJ2-7; D is possibly TRBD2 (5 bases). The V gene's germline CDR1 is SGHRS and CDR2 YFSETQ. V lost 6 bases to trimming and J lost 0 bases, with 13 bases between them. This CDR3 spans 14 amino acids. Written as DNA, the CDR3 is TGCGCCAGCACCGTCGGGGAAAACTCCTACGAGCAGTACTTC. Amino acid sequence: CASTVGENSYEQYF.

This clonotype was recorded at least ten times. The chain is built from TRBV6-1 and TRBJ2-4; TRBD2 matches at 9 bases. There are 15 residues in the CDR3. J gave up 11 bases and V 7 bases, and 15 bases lay outside the gene matches. Germline assignment: CDR1 MNHNS and CDR2 SASEGT. CDR3 sequence (DNA): TGTGCCAGCACCAAAACAGGGCTAGCGGGGAGAGTTCAGTACTTC. Amino acid sequence: CASTKTGLAGRVQYF.

This clonotype was seen repeatedly, ten times or more. The chain uses TRBV6-2 or TRBV6-3 and TRBJ1-1, with 8 positions matching TRBD1. Trimming removed 2 bases from V and 2 bases from J; junction bases left unmatched: 16. This CDR3 contains 19 residues. The germline V gene encodes CDR1 MNHEY and CDR2 SVGEGT. This chain's CDR3 is CASSYTGGKALGRNTEAFF. DNA for the CDR3: TGTGCCAGCAGTTACACAGGGGGGAAGGCTTTGGGGAGAAACACTGAAGCTTTCTTT.

The rearrangement joins TRBV6-1 to TRBJ2-7, with 10 nucleotides matching TRBD1. Germline values: CDR1 MNHNS, CDR2 SASEGT. The CDR3 has 19 residues. The J segment lost 6 bases and the V segment lost 7 bases, leaving 24 bases of the junction unmatched. The CDR3 DNA is TGTGCCAGCACTCAAGGGACCGGGACAGGGGCGCTGGGGTATCTCGAGCAGTACTTC. Residues: CASTQGTGTGALGYLEQYF.

At least ten counts were recorded for this clonotype. The chain couples TRBV2 to TRBJ1-1; D is unresolved. V dropped 3 bases and J dropped 0 bases, with 5 bases sitting between them. CDR3 size: 13 residues. Germline V gene sequence: CDR1 SNHLY, CDR2 FYNNEI. The CDR3 spells CASSDGVNTEAFF. The CDR3 DNA sequence: TGTGCCAGCAGTGACGGGGTGAACACTGAAGCTTTCTTT.

This clonotype was observed a few times. The chain recombines TRBV2 with TRBJ2-2; tentatively, D is TRBD1 or TRBD2 (6 bases each). The V gene lost 7 bases and the J gene lost 4 bases, with 13 bases spanning the gap. Germline CDR1 SNHLY, CDR2 FYNNEI. The CDR3 loop spans 14 amino acids. CDR3 sequence reads: CASKGGFGTGELFF. In DNA, the CDR3 is TGTGCCAGCAAAGGGGGGTTTGGCACCGGGGAGCTGTTTTTT.

V is TRBV6-2 or TRBV6-3 and J is TRBJ2-5, with D possibly called TRBD1 or TRBD2 (6 bases each). Trimming removed 5 bases from V and 7 bases from J, with 17 bases in between. Germline CDR1 is MNHEY and CDR2 is SVGEGT. This CDR3 has 14 residues. Here the CDR3 reads CASSPGAPEGTQYF. CDR3 bases: TGTGCCAGCAGTCCAGGGGCTCCGGAGGGGACCCAGTACTTC.

The J gene is TRBJ2-7, the V gene TRBV28; TRBD1 matches 10 bases. This CDR3 has 17 residues. V shed 6 bases and J 7 bases; nucleotides not matched to a gene: 18. Germline V gene lookup returns CDR1 MDHEN and CDR2 SYDVKM. CDR3 DNA sequence: TGTGCCAGCAGCCGACTCCACCGGGACAGGGGCTATCTAGAGCAGTACTTC. As protein: CASSRLHRDRGYLEQYF. The entire variable domain, with the rest obtained from reference TRBV28 and TRBJ2-7, is as follows: DVKVTQSSRYLVKRTGEKVFLECVQDMDHENMFWYRQDPGLGLRLIYFSYDVKMKEKGDIPEGYSVSREKKERFSLILESASTNQTSMYLCASSRLHRDRGYLEQYFGPGTRLTVT.

This clonotype has a handful of counts. This chain links TRBV20-1 with TRBJ1-3; D is possibly TRBD1 (6 bases). The CDR3 runs 14 residues. The germline V gene encodes CDR1 DFQATT and CDR2 SNEGSKA (reference sequence). Trimming took off 5 bases at V and 7 bases at J, with 18 bases between the two ends. As DNA, the CDR3 is TGCAGTGCTCGGGGAGGGGGGCCGGCGAACACCATATATTTT. It codes for CSARGGGPANTIYF.